The TCR beta chain described here comes from a study of CD8 T cells in Susac syndrome. The authors reverse transcribed roughly 0.5 to 1 ug RNA with random hexamers. The amplification used immunoSEQ multiplex PCR on TCR beta CDR3; it spanned 54 Vbeta and 13 Jbeta. TCRdb re-called the immunoSEQ multiplex PCR reads through MiXCR, storing one row per CDR3 protein. The table has under 200,000 distinct CDR3 sequences, roughly 94% seen once; the top ten hold about 0.095%. This clonotype was seen only once. CDR1 is MNHEY, CDR2 SMNVEV, per germline (reference sequence). The germline V and J ends were trimmed by 3 bases and 0 bases, with 6 bases remaining between them. The CDR3 extends over 15 amino acids. The authors sequenced TCR beta from blood CD8+ and CD4+ T cells. The study used healthy donors as controls matched for age and sex. Purification of the CD8+ and CD4+ T cells relied on negative isolation, and TEMRA cells underwent FACS enrichment.

Sequencing was performed on CD4+ T cells from PBMCs. This clonotype was sampled from a human donor in good health. The genes are TRBV27 and TRBJ2-6; D unclear. The CDR3 nucleotides are TGTGCCAGCAGTTTCGGGTTCTCTGGGGCCAACGTCCTGACTTTC. Translated, it gives CASSFGFSGANVLTF. Full variable domain (missing parts from reference TRBV27 and TRBJ2-6): EAQVTQNPRYLITVTGKKLTVTCSQNMNHEYMSWYRQDPGLGLRQIYYSMNVEVTDKGDVPEGYKVSRKEKRNFPLILESPSPNQTSLYFCASSFGFSGANVLTFGAGSRLTVL.